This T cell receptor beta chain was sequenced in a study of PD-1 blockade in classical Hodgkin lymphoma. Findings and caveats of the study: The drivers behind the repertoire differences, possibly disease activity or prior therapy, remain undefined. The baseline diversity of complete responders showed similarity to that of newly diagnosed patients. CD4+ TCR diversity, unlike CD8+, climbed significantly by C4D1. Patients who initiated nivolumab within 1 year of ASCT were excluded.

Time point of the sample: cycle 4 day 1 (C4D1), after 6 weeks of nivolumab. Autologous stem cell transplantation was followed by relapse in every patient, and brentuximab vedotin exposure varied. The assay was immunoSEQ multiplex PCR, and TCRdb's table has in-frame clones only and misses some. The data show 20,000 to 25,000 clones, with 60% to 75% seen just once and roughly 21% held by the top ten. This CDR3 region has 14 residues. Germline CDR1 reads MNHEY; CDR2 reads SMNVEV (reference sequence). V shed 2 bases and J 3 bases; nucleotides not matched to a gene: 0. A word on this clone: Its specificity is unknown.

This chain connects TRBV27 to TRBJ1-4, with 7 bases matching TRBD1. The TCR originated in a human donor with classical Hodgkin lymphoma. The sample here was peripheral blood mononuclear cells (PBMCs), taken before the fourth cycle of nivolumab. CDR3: CASSLQGANEKLFF. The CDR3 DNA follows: TGTGCCAGCAGTTTACAGGGGGCTAATGAAAAACTGTTTTTT.